The 3 T cell receptor beta chains given below trace back to one sample, sequenced in a study of memory CD4+ T cells and cytomegalovirus serostatus (dated by TCRdb to the late 2010s). A FACSAria II was used to sort memory CD4+ T cells, defined as single viable CD3+CD4+CD8-CD45RO+ cells. The library was obtained by the immunoSEQ multiplex PCR assay. TCRdb limited this immuneACCESS table to in-frame rearrangements with V and J called. A share of clones is missing; checked studies link under half to unresolved V genes, and the rest is unexplained. This sample holds 70,000 or so clones; about 78% were observed only once. The ten most abundant clones make up 2.6% of the sample. The sequencing sample was made of memory CD4+ T cells from blood. Receptors originate from an adult in good health and CMV-seropositive.

The rearrangement links TRBV11-2 to TRBJ1-2; the D gene is possibly TRBD1 (5 bases). Germline CDR1 is SGHAT and CDR2 is FQNNGV. The germline V and J ends were trimmed by 6 bases and 6 bases, with 11 bases remaining between them. This CDR3 is built from 12 residues. The CDR3: CASRGRQNGYTF. DNA of the CDR3: TGTGCCAGCAGGGGACGACAGAATGGCTACACCTTC.

The chain joins TRBV9 to TRBJ2-4; 14 bases fit TRBD2. CDR3 size: 19 residues. From germline, CDR1 is SGDLS and CDR2 YYNGEE. After removal of 4 bases from V and 0 bases from J, the junction contained 9 bases not matched to a gene. The CDR3 spells CASSSGLAGGGLAKNIQYF. For the CDR3, the DNA is TGTGCCAGCAGCTCCGGACTAGCGGGAGGAGGGTTAGCCAAAAACATTCAGTACTTC.

Within the sample, this clone is medium-sized. CDR3 amino acids: CASSYSGFTEAFF. CDR3 DNA: TGTGCCAGCAGTTACTCGGGTTTTACTGAAGCTTTCTTT. The J gene is TRBJ1-1, the V gene TRBV6-5; the D is unclear. The CDR3 has 13 amino acids. In germline, CDR1 is MNHEY, CDR2 SVGAGI. V shed 0 bases and J shed 5 bases, with 7 bases lying between them.